This TCR beta chain was documented in a study of glioma-infiltrating T cells. Study results and caveats: Non-neoplastic patients had below-expected tissue-blood divergence, while all gliomas exceeded expectation.

This clonotype was recorded a few times. Its antigen is undetermined. Using RNA template, CDR3s of TCR alpha and beta were amplified with iRepertoire arm-PCR. Each CDR3 protein is one row after TCRdb ran MiXCR on the multiplex PCR reads. The data contain fewer than 500,000 distinct CDR3 sequences, roughly two fifths of them singletons. Trimming shortened V by 2 bases and J by 0 bases, and 10 bases separated the two germline ends. This CDR3 is 15 amino acids long. CDR1 and CDR2 from the germline V gene are SGDLS and YYNGEE. V and J are TRBV9 and TRBJ2-3; D might be TRBD2 (6 bases). The sequencing input was glioma tissue, nonneoplastic brain tissue, or PBMCs (not recorded which). This clonotype was sampled from a human donor with low-grade glioma or glioblastoma, undergoing nonglioma brain surgery, or in good health (not recorded which). CDR3 sequence: CASSVWGESTDTQYF. The CDR3 DNA is TGTGCCAGCAGCGTCTGGGGGGAAAGCACAGATACGCAGTATTTT. Together with reference TRBV9 and TRBJ2-3, the CDR3 gives the full variable domain: DSGVTQTPKHLITATGQRVTLRCSPRSGDLSVYWYQQSLDQGLQFLIQYYNGEERAKGNILERFSAQQFPDLHSELNLSSLELGDSALYFCASSVWGESTDTQYFGPGTRLTVL.